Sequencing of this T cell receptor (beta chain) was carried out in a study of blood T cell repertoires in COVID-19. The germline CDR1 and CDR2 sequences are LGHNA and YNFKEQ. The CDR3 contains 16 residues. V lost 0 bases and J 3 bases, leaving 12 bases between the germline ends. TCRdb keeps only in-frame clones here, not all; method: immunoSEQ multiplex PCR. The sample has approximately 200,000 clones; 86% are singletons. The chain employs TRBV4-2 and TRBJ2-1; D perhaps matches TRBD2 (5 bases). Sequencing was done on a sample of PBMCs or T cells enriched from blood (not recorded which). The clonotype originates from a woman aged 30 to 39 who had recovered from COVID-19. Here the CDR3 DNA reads TGTGCCAGCAGCCAAGACCTATCGACTAACTACAATGAGCAGTTCTTC. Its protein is CASSQDLSTNYNEQFF.